One and the same sample provided the 6 T cell receptor beta chains below, sequenced in a study of OX40 agonist ivuxolimab in advanced cancers. Assay used: immunoSEQ multiplex PCR; TCRdb lists only in-frame clones, some missing. The sample consists of 70,000 to 80,000 clones, roughly nine tenths of them appearing once. Here the sequenced sample was CD4+ or CD8+ T cells sorted from blood, taken in a trial of the OX40 agonist ivuxolimab. The receptors come from an adult with an advanced solid tumor such as melanoma, head and neck, liver or kidney cancer.

The chain combines TRBV28 with TRBJ2-7, with D possibly matching TRBD1 (5 bases). In germline, CDR1 is MDHEN, CDR2 SYDVKM. The CDR3 consists of 13 residues. Trimming cost V 2 bases and J 2 bases, with 7 bases left between them. The CDR3 reads CASSLQGPYEQYF. The CDR3 DNA reads TGTGCCAGCAGTTTACAGGGCCCCTACGAGCAGTACTTC.

The chain employs TRBV4-2 and TRBJ1-4; D is ambiguous. In germline, CDR1 is LGHNA, CDR2 YNFKEQ. V lost 4 bases and J lost 0, with 9 bases in between. This CDR3 has 15 residues. CDR3 nucleotide sequence: TGTGCCAGCAGCCCGCGGGGTCCAACTAATGAAAAACTGTTTTTT. Translation: CASSPRGPTNEKLFF.

The V gene is TRBV5-1, the J gene TRBJ2-3; tentative D call: TRBD1 (5 bases). In germline, CDR1 is SGHRS, CDR2 YFSETQ. Trimming took 0 bases from V and 0 from J, leaving 11 bases between them. The CDR3 length is 16 residues. CDR3 sequence reads: CASSLGQLPSTDTQYF. The CDR3 region has the DNA TGCGCCAGCAGCTTGGGACAGCTTCCTAGCACAGATACGCAGTATTTT.

This clone was recorded once. This chain joins TRBV18 and TRBJ1-2; 9 bases agree with TRBD1. V dropped 3 bases and J dropped 4; count of bases not matched to a gene: 6. Germline CDR1 is KGHSH and CDR2 is LQKENI. The CDR3 has 15 amino acids. The CDR3 is CASSPETGGSYGYTF. The CDR3 DNA is TGTGCCAGCTCACCGGAGACAGGGGGTAGCTATGGCTACACCTTC.

This clone has only a few counts. The chain has TRBV7-8 and TRBJ2-7; 9 bases map to TRBD2. V shed 2 bases, J shed 5 bases, and the junction held 19 bases outside the gene matches. Germline-derived CDR1 and CDR2 are SGHVS and FQNEAQ. The CDR3 consists of 19 residues. The CDR3 reads CASSLLISGRGLALNEQYF. The CDR3 DNA sequence: TGTGCCAGCAGCTTATTAATATCTGGGCGGGGACTAGCACTGAACGAGCAGTACTTC.

This chain connects TRBV7-3 to TRBJ2-1; D is unresolved. Germline CDR1 reads SGHTA; CDR2 reads FQGTGA. This CDR3 region has 14 residues. V was shortened by 2 bases and J by 8 bases, with 13 bases between the two germline ends. The CDR3 loop reads CASSLGRPWDEQFF. The CDR3 DNA follows: TGTGCCAGCAGCTTAGGTAGGCCCTGGGATGAGCAGTTCTTC.